This entry concerns a single T cell receptor (beta chain). Per the original data handling: Reference gene primers were amplified, and this amplification served to estimate nucleated cell counts. TCRdb keeps only in-frame clones here, not all; method: immunoSEQ multiplex PCR. That table supplies the V and J calls and clone size; D and trimming were determined from the DNA. Among about 79,000 clones listed, about 90% were seen once. V lost 10 bases and J 0 bases, leaving 16 bases between the germline ends. Germline loops: CDR1 MDHEN, CDR2 SYDVKM. The CDR3 is 15 residues long. These data come from a study of blood T cell repertoires in COVID-19. Background on the study: Specimens from acute and convalescent COVID-19 originated in the United States, Italy and Spain.

This clonotype originated in a man between 45 and 60 years old with active COVID-19. The chain is built from TRBV28 and TRBJ2-1; D perhaps matches TRBD1 (6 bases). Input material: peripheral blood. Written as DNA, the CDR3 is TGTGCCACTTCGATAACAGGGATCTCCTACAATGAGCAGTTCTTC. It specifies CATSITGISYNEQFF.